Below, one T cell receptor (beta chain) is given with its context. As originally analysed: Using reference gene primer amplification, nucleated cell counts were estimated. Sequencing was performed with immunoSEQ multiplex PCR; in TCRdb, only in-frame clones are kept and a portion is missing. V and J calls and clone size are as listed in that table; D and trimming were resolved from the DNA. Among under 350,000 clones, over 85% were seen once, and the ten largest hold around 2.5%. This sample stems from a study of blood T cell repertoires in COVID-19. Study context: Sites in the United States, Italy and Spain provided acute and convalescent COVID-19 samples. PBMCs, B-cell-depleted T cells, or T cells provided the cDNA or gDNA that made up the material.

Germline assignment: CDR1 SGHKS and CDR2 YYEKEE (reference sequence). The CDR3 consists of 13 residues. V was pared by 5 bases and J by 10 bases, with 18 bases between. Sequenced material: PBMCs or T cells enriched from blood (not recorded which). This TCR was sampled from a man in his 60s who had recovered from COVID-19. The chain joins TRBV5-5 to TRBJ1-2, with D uncertain. The DNA for the CDR3 is TGTGCCAGCAGTACCGGGTTCAATGGAGCCTACACCTTC. It codes for CASSTGFNGAYTF.